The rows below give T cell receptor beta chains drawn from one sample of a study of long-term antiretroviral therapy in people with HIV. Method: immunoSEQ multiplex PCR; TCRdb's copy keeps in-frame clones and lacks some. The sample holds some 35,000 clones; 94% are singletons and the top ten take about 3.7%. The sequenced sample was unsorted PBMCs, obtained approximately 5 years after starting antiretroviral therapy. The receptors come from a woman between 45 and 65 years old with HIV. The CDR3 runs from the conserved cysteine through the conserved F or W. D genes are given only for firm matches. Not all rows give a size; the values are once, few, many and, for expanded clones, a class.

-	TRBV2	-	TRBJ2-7	TGTGCCAGCAGTGATCGGGCAGCTTACGAGCAGTACTTC	CASSDRAAYEQYF
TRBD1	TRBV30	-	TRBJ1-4	TGTGCCTGGGCTCAACAGGGGGCTGGTGAAAAACTGTTTTTT	CAWAQQGAGEKLFF
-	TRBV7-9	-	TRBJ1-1	TGTGCCAGCAGCTCCGAGCGACGGACTGAAGCTTTCTTT	CASSSERRTEAFF
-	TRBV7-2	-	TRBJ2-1	TGTGCCAGCAGCTTAGACACCCTCGCGGGGCGAAATGAGCAGTTCTTC	CASSLDTLAGRNEQFF
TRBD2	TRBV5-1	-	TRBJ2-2	TGCGCCAGCAGCTTCGGAACCCGGGGGGGCCGGATCGGGGAGCTGTTTTTT	CASSFGTRGGRIGELFF
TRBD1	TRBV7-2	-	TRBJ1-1	TGTGCCAGCAGCTTACAGGGGGCTTCTGAAGCTTTCTTT	CASSLQGASEAFF
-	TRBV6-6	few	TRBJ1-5	TGTGCCAGCAGGATTGCGGGTAGCAATCAGCCCCAGCATTTT	CASRIAGSNQPQHF
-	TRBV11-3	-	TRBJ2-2	TGTGCCAGCAGCTTGAACGGGGACGCGAACACCGGGGAGCTGTTTTTT	CASSLNGDANTGELFF
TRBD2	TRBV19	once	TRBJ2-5	TGTGCCAGTAGTAGCACCGGGACTAGCGGCACGGAGACCCAGTACTTC	CASSSTGTSGTETQYF
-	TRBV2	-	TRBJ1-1	TGTGCCAGTCAAGGGACTGCGAACACTGAAGCTTTCTTT	CASQGTANTEAFF
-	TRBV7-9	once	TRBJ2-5	TGTGCCAGTGAAGGAGGGGTTCGGGTGACCCAGTACTTC	CASEGGVRVTQYF
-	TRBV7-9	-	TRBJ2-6	TGTGCCAGCAGCCTGGTGGAGGGAAATCCGGGGGCCAACGTCCTGACTTTC	CASSLVEGNPGANVLTF
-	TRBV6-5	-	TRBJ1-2	TGTGCCAGCAGTTACCGCCTCGCCGGGGGCTACACCTTC	CASSYRLAGGYTF
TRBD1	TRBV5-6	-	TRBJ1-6	TGTGCCAGCAGCTTGCAAACGGACAGGGGGTTGTCACCCCTCCACTTT	CASSLQTDRGLSPLHF
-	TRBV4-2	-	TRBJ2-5	TGTGCCAGCAGCCAAGGGGCTGGGCCTGGGGCCCAGTACTTC	CASSQGAGPGAQYF
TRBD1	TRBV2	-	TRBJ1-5	TGTGCCAGCAGGATACAACCAGGGGGAAATCAGCCCCAGCATTTT	CASRIQPGGNQPQHF
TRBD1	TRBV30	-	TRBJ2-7	TGTGCCTGGAGTGTTGGGACAGGGGGGAAAGCGTACTTC	CAWSVGTGGKAYF
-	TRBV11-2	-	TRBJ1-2	TGTGCCAGCAGCTTAGATCGGCGGGGGCAGGGTGACTATGGCTACACCTTC	CASSLDRRGQGDYGYTF
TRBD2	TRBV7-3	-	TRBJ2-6	TGTGCCAGCAGCCCCCTCCGGGGGGGGTCAGGGGCCAACGTCCTGACTTTC	CASSPLRGGSGANVLTF
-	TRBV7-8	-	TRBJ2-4	TGTGCCAGCAGCTTAGGTTTTTCAGGAGCCAAAAACATTCAGTACTTC	CASSLGFSGAKNIQYF
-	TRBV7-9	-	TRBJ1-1	TGTGCCACCCTTGGTCGGTCCGACACTGAAGCTTTCTTT	CATLGRSDTEAFF
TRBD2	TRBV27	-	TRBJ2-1	TGTGCCAGCAGCCCCCGGACTAGCGGGGGGAGCTCCTACAATGAGCAGTTCTTC	CASSPRTSGGSSYNEQFF
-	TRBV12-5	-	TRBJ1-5	TGTGCTAGTGGTTTGGTCAGTTTTTTTCTAGGGTCTGGTAGCAATCAGCCCCAGCATTTT	CASGLVSFFLGSGSNQPQHF
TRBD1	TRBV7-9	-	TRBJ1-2	TGTGCCAGCAGACGCGGGACAGATAATAACTATGGCTACACCTTC	CASRRGTDNNYGYTF
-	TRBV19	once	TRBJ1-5	TGTGCCAGTAACGTGATAGGTGGGAATCAGCCCCAGCATTTT	CASNVIGGNQPQHF
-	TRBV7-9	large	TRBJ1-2	TGTGCCAGCAGCCCAGGGTGGGGAGGGGTCGGCTATGGCTACACCTTC	CASSPGWGGVGYGYTF
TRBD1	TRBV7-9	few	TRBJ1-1	TGTGCCAGCAGCTTTCCGGACAGGGGGGGAGATAACACTGAAGCTTTCTTT	CASSFPDRGGDNTEAFF
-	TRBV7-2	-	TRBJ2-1	TGTGCCAGCAGCTTAGCGCGCGGGGTGCCGGGGCAGTTCTTC	CASSLARGVPGQFF